The 3 T cell receptor beta chains reported below all come from one sample, sequenced in a study of T cells in women clearing cervical HPV infection (dated by TCRdb to 2017 to 2018). The library was generated by the immunoSEQ multiplex PCR assay. TCRdb re-hosts the immuneACCESS table, in-frame sequences only. Its copies lack some clones; in the studies checked, an unresolved V gene accounts for under half of them, and the cause for the rest is not known. The sample's table covers some 23,000 clones. The ten largest clonotypes hold 9.1% of the sample. Material for sequencing was blood buffy coat. The origin of the receptors is a woman between 18 and 75 years old with a cervical HPV16 infection that either progressed to CIN3+ or cleared (not recorded which).

For this clone: The read is 3 residues too short to cover the CDR3 end, so that end is filled in from the germline J gene. V usage is TRBV12-3 or TRBV12-4 and J usage is TRBJ2-1; D ambiguous. The CDR3 consists of 12 residues. V was pared by 0 bases and J by 6 bases, with 3 bases between. CDR3 residues: CASSLARNEQFF. Partial CDR3 DNA: TGTGCCAGCAGTTTAGCGCGCAATGAG.

As to this clone: Sequencing ends 3 residues short of the CDR3 end; the germline J gene provides the rest. The gene calls are TRBV5-8 and TRBJ2-1, with 7 positions matching TRBD1. The CDR3 is 13 amino acids. V lost 4 bases to trimming and J lost 7 bases; unmatched junction nucleotides: 5. Germline CDR1 and CDR2: SGHTS and YDEGEE. The part of the CDR3 DNA that was read is TGTGCCAGCAGCGTGAGACAGGGAAATGAG. Amino acids: CASSVRQGNE. The full-length CDR3 reads as CASSVRQGNEQFF.

CDR3: CASSEGTYYEQYF. Partial CDR3 DNA: TGTGCCAGTAGTGAAGGGACTTACTACGAG. The chain has TRBV19 and TRBJ2-7; D is possibly TRBD2 (6 bases). From the germline J gene comes the end of the CDR3, since the read stops 3 residues before it. V lost 5 bases, J lost 3 bases, and 11 bases lay in between. CDR3 length: 13 amino acids. Germline lookup yields CDR1 LNHDA and CDR2 SQIVND (reference sequence). The variable domain in full, completed from reference TRBV19 and TRBJ2-7, reads DGGITQSPKYLFRKEGQNVTLSCEQNLNHDAMYWYRQDPGQGLRLIYYSQIVNDFQKGDIAEGYSVSREKKESFPLTVTSAQKNPTAFYLCASSEGTYYEQYFGPGTRLTVT.